The 10 T cell receptor beta chains below come from one sample, sequenced in a study of naive and memory T cell subsets. The beta constant-region primer was an equimolar mix of two oligonucleotides covering TRBC1 and TRBC2. From the UMI-ligation and nested PCR reads, TCRdb called clonotypes with MiXCR, one entry per CDR3 protein. Altogether 120,000 to 150,000 distinct CDR3 sequences are present, 15% to 20% being singletons, with the ten largest covering around 0.14%. The sequencing input was naive CD4+ T cells from blood. The source of these receptors is a human donor in good health.

This clonotype was seen a handful of times. V is TRBV4-3 and J is TRBJ2-5; no clear D gene. There are 12 residues in the CDR3. Germline loops: CDR1 LGHNA, CDR2 YSLEER. Between the trimmed V and J ends, which lost 1 base and 7 bases, there was a span of 7 bases. This CDR3 is CASSQGFGTQYF. CDR3 nucleotides: TGCGCCAGCAGCCAAGGATTTGGGACCCAGTACTTC.

About this clonotype: The junction does not match germline at one end; this may be a read error. The chain employs TRBV5-6 and TRBJ1-5, with TRBD1 matching over 7 bases. Germline V lookup: CDR1 SGHDT, CDR2 YYEEEE. The CDR3 loop spans 18 amino acids. The CDR3, as DNA: TGTGCCAGCAGCTTGGGGGCAGACAGGGATGGGCGCAATCAGCCCCAGAATTTT. Its translation: CASSLGADRDGRNQPQNF.

This sequence joins TRBV20-1 and TRBJ2-1, with TRBD2 matching 9 bases. The V and J ends lost 3 bases and 1 base, in that order; junction bases with no gene match: 1. CDR3 length equals 14 residues. Germline loops: CDR1 DFQATT, CDR2 SNEGSKA (reference sequence). CDR3 loop: CSASGLASYNEQFF. The CDR3 DNA reads as TGCAGTGCTAGCGGACTAGCGTCCTACAATGAGCAGTTCTTC.

The chain combines TRBV24-1 with TRBJ2-4; unclear D gene. Germline CDR1 reads KGHDR; CDR2 reads SFDVKD. This CDR3 contains 14 residues. V lost 4 bases, J lost 6 bases, and 12 bases lay in between. CDR3 bases: TGTGCCACCAGTGACCCCAGTTTCGGAAACATTCAGTACTTC. It translates to CATSDPSFGNIQYF.

This rearrangement joins TRBV20-1 to TRBJ2-6; D uncertain. CDR3 length equals 16 residues. Germline V gives CDR1 DFQATT, CDR2 SNEGSKA (reference sequence). Trimming cost V 0 bases and J 0 bases, with 9 bases left between them. The CDR3 nucleotides are TGCAGTGCTAGAGATGCGCGCTTCTCTGGGGCCAACGTCCTGACTTTC. Its protein product is CSARDARFSGANVLTF.

The chain employs TRBV5-4 and TRBJ2-3, with TRBD2 identical over 9 bases. Germline assignment: CDR1 SGHNT and CDR2 YYREEE (reference sequence). The length of the CDR3 is 16 residues. The V gene end was trimmed by 2 bases and the J gene end by 6 bases; junction bases not matched to a gene: 10. The CDR3 loop is CASSFRLAGGSDTQYF. DNA for the CDR3: TGTGCCAGCAGCTTTCGTTTGGCGGGAGGGTCGGATACGCAGTATTTT.

The chain employs TRBV28 and TRBJ2-5, with D possibly TRBD1 on 5 matching bases. The CDR3 contains 13 residues. The germline gives CDR1 MDHEN, CDR2 SYDVKM. Between the trimmed V and J ends, which lost 3 bases and 1 base, there was a span of 6 bases. DNA of the CDR3: TGTGCCAGCAGTTTTACAGGCCAAGAGACCCAGTACTTC. Residues: CASSFTGQETQYF.

This chain connects TRBV20-1 to TRBJ2-3; tentatively, D is TRBD2 (6 bases). V was pared by 6 bases and J by 5 bases, with 21 bases between. CDR1 DFQATT and CDR2 SNEGSKA come from the germline V gene (reference sequence). The CDR3 runs to 15 residues. The CDR3 DNA reads as TGCAGTGCCGAGGGAGTTGGGCGGGATGGAGATACGCAGTATTTT. Translated: CSAEGVGRDGDTQYF.

This clonotype appeared a few times. The chain uses TRBV27 and TRBJ2-7, with 8 nucleotides matching TRBD2. Germline values: CDR1 MNHEY, CDR2 SMNVEV (reference sequence). The CDR3 is 15 residues long. The junction had 8 bases not matched to a gene; V was cut back by 6 bases and J by 1 base. CDR3 bases: TGTGCCAGCAGGCTTGGGCGGGAGGTTTCCTACGAGCAGTACTTC. Protein: CASRLGREVSYEQYF.

Only a few counts were recorded for this clonotype. The rearrangement joins TRBV11-2 to TRBJ1-5; possible D gene TRBD1, 5 bases. The CDR3 runs to 14 residues. Trimming pared 0 bases from V and 6 bases from J, leaving 9 bases between. CDR1 is SGHAT, CDR2 FQNNGV, per germline. The CDR3 DNA reads as TGTGCCAGCAGCTTAGACAGGGTCGGTCAGCCCCAGCATTTT. Translated: CASSLDRVGQPQHF.